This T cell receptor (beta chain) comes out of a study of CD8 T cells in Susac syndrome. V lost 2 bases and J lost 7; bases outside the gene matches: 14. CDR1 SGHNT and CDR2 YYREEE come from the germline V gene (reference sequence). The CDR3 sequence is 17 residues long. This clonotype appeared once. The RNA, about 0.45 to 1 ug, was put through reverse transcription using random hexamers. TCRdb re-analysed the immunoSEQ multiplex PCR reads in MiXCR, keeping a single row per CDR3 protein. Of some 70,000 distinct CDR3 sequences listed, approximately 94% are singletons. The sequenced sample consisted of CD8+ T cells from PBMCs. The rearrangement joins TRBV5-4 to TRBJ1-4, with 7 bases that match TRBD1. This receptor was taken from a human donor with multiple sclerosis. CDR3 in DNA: TGTGCCAGCAGCTTTTGGGCAGGGGGGGTTTTCGGTGAAAAACTGTTTTTT. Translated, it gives CASSFWAGGVFGEKLFF.